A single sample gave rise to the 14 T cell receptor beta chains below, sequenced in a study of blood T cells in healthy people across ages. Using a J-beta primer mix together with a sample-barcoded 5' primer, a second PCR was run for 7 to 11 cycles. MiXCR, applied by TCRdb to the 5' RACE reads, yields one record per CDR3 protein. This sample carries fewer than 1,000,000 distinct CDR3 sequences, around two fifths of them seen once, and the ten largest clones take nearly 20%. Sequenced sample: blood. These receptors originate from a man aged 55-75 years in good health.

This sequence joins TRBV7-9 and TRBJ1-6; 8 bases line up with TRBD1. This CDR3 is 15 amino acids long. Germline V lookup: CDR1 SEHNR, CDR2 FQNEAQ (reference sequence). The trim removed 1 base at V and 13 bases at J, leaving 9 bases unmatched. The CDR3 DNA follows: TGTGCCAGCAGCTTAGAAGGACAGGGAGTAACTCCCCTCCACTTT. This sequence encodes CASSLEGQGVTPLHF.

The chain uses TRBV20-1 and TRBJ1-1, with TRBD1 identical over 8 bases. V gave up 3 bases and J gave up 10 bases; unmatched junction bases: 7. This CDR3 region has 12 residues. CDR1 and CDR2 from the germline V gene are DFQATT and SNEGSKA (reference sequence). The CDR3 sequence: CSASSDREVAFF. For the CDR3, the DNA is TGCAGTGCTAGCTCGGACAGGGAAGTAGCTTTCTTT.

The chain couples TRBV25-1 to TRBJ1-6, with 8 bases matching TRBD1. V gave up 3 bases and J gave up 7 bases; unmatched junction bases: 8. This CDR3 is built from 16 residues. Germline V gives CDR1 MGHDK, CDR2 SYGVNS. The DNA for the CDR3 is TGTGCCAGCAGTGATGTGGACAGGGCCGGGAATTCACCCCTCCACTTT. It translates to CASSDVDRAGNSPLHF.

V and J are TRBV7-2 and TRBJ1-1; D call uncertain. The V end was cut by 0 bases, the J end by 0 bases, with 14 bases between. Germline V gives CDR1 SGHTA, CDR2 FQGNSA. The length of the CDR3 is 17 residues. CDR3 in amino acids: CASSLARGLLMNTEAFF. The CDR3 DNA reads TGTGCCAGCAGCTTAGCCCGAGGACTGCTCATGAACACTGAAGCTTTCTTT. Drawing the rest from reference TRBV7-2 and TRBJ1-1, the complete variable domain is GAGVSQSPSNKVTEKGKDVELRCDPISGHTALYWYRQSLGQGLEFLIYFQGNSAPDKSGLPSDRFSAERTGGSVSTLTIQRTQQEDSAVYLCASSLARGLLMNTEAFFGQGTRLTVV.

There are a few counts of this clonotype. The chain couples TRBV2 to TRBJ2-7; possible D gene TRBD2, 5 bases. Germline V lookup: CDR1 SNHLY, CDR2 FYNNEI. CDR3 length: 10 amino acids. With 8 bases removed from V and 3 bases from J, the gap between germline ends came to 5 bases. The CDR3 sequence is CASGLYEQYF. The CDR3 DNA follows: TGTGCCAGCGGACTCTACGAGCAGTACTTC.

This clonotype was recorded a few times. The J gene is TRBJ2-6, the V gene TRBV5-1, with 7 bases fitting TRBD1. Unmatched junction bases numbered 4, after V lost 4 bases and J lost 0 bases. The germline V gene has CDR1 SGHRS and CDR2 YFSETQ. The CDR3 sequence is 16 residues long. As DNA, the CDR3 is TGCGCCAGCAGCGTGGGACAGAGCTCTGGGGCCAACGTCCTGACTTTC. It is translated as CASSVGQSSGANVLTF. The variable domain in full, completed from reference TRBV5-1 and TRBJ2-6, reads KAGVTQTPRYLIKTRGQQVTLSCSPISGHRSVSWYQQTPGQGLQFLFEYFSETQRNKGNFPGRFSGRQFSNSRSEMNVSTLELGDSALYLCASSVGQSSGANVLTFGAGSRLTVL.

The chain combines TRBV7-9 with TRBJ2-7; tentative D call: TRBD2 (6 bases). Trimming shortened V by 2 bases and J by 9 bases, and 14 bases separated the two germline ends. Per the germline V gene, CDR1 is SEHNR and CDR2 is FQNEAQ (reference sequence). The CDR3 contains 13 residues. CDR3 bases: TGTGCCAGCAGCTTAAGGGGAGGCAATGGGCAGTACTTC. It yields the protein CASSLRGGNGQYF.

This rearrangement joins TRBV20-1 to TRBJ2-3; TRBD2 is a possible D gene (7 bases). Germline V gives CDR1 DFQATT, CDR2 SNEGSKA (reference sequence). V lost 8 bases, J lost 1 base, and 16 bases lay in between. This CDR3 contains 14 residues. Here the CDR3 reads CSITGGQGTDTQYF. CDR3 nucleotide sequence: TGCAGTATCACCGGGGGGCAGGGCACAGATACGCAGTATTTT.

CDR3 nucleotides: TGTGCCAGCAGGGGGGGACAGCGCACAGATACGCAGTATTTT. Its protein is CASRGGQRTDTQYF. The chain links TRBV25-1 to TRBJ2-3; tentatively, D is TRBD1 (7 bases). This CDR3 contains 14 residues. The V gene's germline CDR1 is MGHDK and CDR2 SYGVNS. Trimming removed 6 bases from V and 1 base from J, with 11 bases in between. Looking up the rest from reference TRBV25-1 and TRBJ2-3 gives the full variable domain: EADIYQTPRYLVIGTGKKITLECSQTMGHDKMYWYQQDPGMELHLIHYSYGVNSTEKGDLSSESTVSRIRTEHFPLTLESARPSHTSQYLCASRGGQRTDTQYFGPGTRLTVL.

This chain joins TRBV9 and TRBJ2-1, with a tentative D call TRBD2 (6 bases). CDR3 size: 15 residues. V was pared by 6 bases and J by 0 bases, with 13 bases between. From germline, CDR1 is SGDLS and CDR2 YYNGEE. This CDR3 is CASTPRESSYNEQFF. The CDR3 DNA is TGTGCCAGCACTCCTCGGGAGAGCTCCTACAATGAGCAGTTCTTC. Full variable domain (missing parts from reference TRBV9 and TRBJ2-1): DSGVTQTPKHLITATGQRVTLRCSPRSGDLSVYWYQQSLDQGLQFLIQYYNGEERAKGNILERFSAQQFPDLHSELNLSSLELGDSALYFCASTPRESSYNEQFFGPGTRLTVL.

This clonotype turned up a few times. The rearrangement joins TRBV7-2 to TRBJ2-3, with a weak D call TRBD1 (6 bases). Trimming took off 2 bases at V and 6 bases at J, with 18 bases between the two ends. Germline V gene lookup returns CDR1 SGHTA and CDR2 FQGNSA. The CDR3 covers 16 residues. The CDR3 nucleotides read TGTGCCAGCAGCTTATGGGGTGTCAGGGGAACGGATACGCAGTATTTT. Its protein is CASSLWGVRGTDTQYF.

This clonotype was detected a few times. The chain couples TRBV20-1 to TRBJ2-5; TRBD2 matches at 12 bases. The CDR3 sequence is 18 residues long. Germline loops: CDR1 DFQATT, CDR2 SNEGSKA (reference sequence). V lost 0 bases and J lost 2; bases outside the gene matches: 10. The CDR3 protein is CSARDLASGGETQETQYF. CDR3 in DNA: TGCAGTGCTAGAGATCTGGCTAGCGGGGGGGAGACTCAAGAGACCCAGTACTTC.

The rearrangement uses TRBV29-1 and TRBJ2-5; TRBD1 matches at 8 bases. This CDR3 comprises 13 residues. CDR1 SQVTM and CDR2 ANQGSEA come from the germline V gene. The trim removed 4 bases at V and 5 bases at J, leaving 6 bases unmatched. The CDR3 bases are TGCAGCGTTGTGACAGGGGCCGGGGAGACCCAGTACTTC. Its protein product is CSVVTGAGETQYF.

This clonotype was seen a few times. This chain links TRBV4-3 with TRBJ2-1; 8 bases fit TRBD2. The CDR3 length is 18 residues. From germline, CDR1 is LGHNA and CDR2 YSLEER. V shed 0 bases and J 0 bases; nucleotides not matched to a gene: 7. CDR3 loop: CASSQDPHGGGSYNEQFF. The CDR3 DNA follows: TGCGCCAGCAGCCAAGATCCGCACGGGGGGGGCTCCTACAATGAGCAGTTCTTC.